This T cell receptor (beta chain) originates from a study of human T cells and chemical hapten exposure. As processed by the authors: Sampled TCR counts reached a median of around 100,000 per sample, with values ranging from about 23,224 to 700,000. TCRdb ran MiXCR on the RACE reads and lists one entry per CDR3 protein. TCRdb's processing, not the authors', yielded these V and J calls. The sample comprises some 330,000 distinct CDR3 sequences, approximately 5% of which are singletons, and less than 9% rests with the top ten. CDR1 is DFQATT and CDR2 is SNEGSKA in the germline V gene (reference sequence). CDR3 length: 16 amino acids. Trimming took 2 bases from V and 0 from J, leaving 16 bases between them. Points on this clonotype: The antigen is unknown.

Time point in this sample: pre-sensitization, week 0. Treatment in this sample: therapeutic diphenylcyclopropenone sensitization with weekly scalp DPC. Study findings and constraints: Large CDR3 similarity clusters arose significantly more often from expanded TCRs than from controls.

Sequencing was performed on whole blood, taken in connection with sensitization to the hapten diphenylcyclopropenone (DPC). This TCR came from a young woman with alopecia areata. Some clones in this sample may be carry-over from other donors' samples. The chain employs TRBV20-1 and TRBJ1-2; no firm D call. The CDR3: CSARPADGRTNYGYTF. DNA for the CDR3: TGCAGTGCTAGACCAGCGGACGGACGAACTAACTATGGCTACACCTTC.